This TCR beta chain emerged from a study of beta chain features in type 1 diabetes. The germline gives CDR1 MNHEY, CDR2 SMNVEV (reference sequence). V lost 6 bases to trimming and J lost 1 base; unmatched junction nucleotides: 4. The CDR3 length is 14 residues. cDNA synthesis used the whole RNA isolate, giving expressed TCRB sequences. The method was immunoSEQ multiplex PCR; TCRdb's version includes in-frame clones alone and lacks a portion of them. Among roughly 40,000 clones listed, approximately 50% were seen once. The rearrangement uses TRBV27 and TRBJ2-5; 8 bases are shared with TRBD1. What was sequenced was central memory CD4+ T cells from blood. This sequence was found in a woman younger than 35 in good health. Written as DNA, the CDR3 is TGTGCCAGCAGCTACGACAGGGGCCAAGAGACCCAGTACTTC. This sequence encodes CASSYDRGQETQYF.